Shown below are 4 T cell receptor beta chains from a single sample sequenced in a study of control samples from healthy donors and cancer patients. Sequencing was performed with immunoSEQ multiplex PCR; in TCRdb, only in-frame clones are kept and a portion is missing. This table holds about 80,000 clones, 90% to 95% found once. Specimen: blood. The source of these receptors is a man aged 50 to 60 in good health.

This clone is a singleton in its sample. J is TRBJ1-1 and V is TRBV3-1 (or the pseudogene TRBV3-2); D uncertain. Looked up from germline, CDR1 is LGHDT and CDR2 is YNNKEL (reference sequence). The CDR3 covers 12 residues. V was pared by 1 base and J by 3 bases, with 3 bases between. As DNA, the CDR3 is TGTGCCAGCAGCCAAGGTCACACTGAAGCTTTCTTT. Amino acid sequence: CASSQGHTEAFF.

This chain links TRBV7-6 with TRBJ2-5; D is unclear. The CDR3 has 14 amino acids. Trimming took 1 base from V and 1 from J, leaving 7 bases between them. Per germline, CDR1 SGHVS and CDR2 FNYEAQ. The CDR3 DNA reads as TGTGCCAGCAGCTTAGGGTCCGTCCAAGAGACCCAGTACTTC. Translating gives CASSLGSVQETQYF.

The chain links TRBV5-1 to TRBJ1-2, with 8 bases lining up with TRBD1. CDR1 and CDR2 (germline): SGHRS, YFSETQ. The CDR3 is 14 amino acids. Unmatched junction bases numbered 9, after V lost 5 bases and J lost 6 bases. The chain's CDR3 is CASSLQGARDGYTF. In DNA, the CDR3 is TGCGCCAGCAGTCTTCAGGGGGCGAGGGATGGCTACACCTTC.

The chain employs TRBV7-2 and TRBJ1-6; tentatively, D is TRBD1 (6 bases). CDR3 length: 14 amino acids. V was pared by 1 base and J by 11 bases, with 12 bases between. Germline CDR1 reads SGHTA; CDR2 reads FQGNSA. CDR3 nucleotide sequence: TGTGCCAGCAGCTTAGTAGGGGGAGGGGCACCCCTCCACTTT. Translating it yields CASSLVGGGAPLHF.